These 8 T cell receptor beta chains share one sample of origin, sequenced in a study of cytomegalovirus exposure and HLA in healthy donors. The primer mix had 60 Vbeta and 13 Jbeta primers. TCRdb's table, derived via immunoSEQ multiplex PCR, lists solely in-frame clones and lacks some. The data show some 190,000 clones, approximately 86% seen once. The sequenced sample was PBMCs. These receptors were obtained from a woman under 30 in good health and CMV-seronegative.

V is TRBV27 and J is TRBJ1-1, with a weak D call TRBD1 (5 bases). Germline CDR1 reads MNHEY; CDR2 reads SMNVEV (reference sequence). Trimming stripped 8 bases from V and 4 bases from J, with 11 bases between. The CDR3 runs 12 residues. Here the CDR3 DNA reads TGTGCCAGCTCCCGGGGGGGCACTGAAGCTTTCTTT. Its protein is CASSRGGTEAFF.

This chain joins TRBV10-3 and TRBJ1-5; D may be TRBD1 (5 bases). The V end was cut by 8 bases, the J end by 3 bases, with 17 bases between. Germline V gives CDR1 ENHRY, CDR2 SYGVKD. The CDR3 runs to 15 residues. Written as DNA, the CDR3 is TGTGCCATCGGGGGGAAGGGACCTCCCAATCAGCCCCAGCATTTT. It encodes CAIGGKGPPNQPQHF.

This rearrangement joins TRBV28 to TRBJ1-5, with TRBD1 matching over 9 bases. The CDR3 is made up of 15 amino acids. J was trimmed by 3 bases and V by 2 bases; bases with no gene match: 2. Germline assignment: CDR1 MDHEN and CDR2 SYDVKM. In nucleotides, the CDR3 is TGTGCCAGCAGTTTAGGGACAGGGATCAATCAGCCCCAGCATTTT. It translates to CASSLGTGINQPQHF.

This sequence joins TRBV12-5 and TRBJ2-3, with 11 bases matching TRBD1. The V and J ends lost 2 bases and 7 bases, in that order; junction bases with no gene match: 11. The CDR3 has 17 residues. Looked up from germline, CDR1 is LGHNT and CDR2 is FRNRAP. This chain's CDR3 is CASGLPLRTGGTYTQYF. DNA for the CDR3: TGTGCTAGTGGTTTGCCACTTCGGACAGGGGGCACGTATACGCAGTATTTT.

Details on this clone: One end of the junction varies from germline; a read error may be responsible. The chain employs TRBV7-9 and TRBJ1-2; the match to TRBD1 covers 7 bases. CDR3 length: 13 amino acids. CDR1 is SEHNR, CDR2 FQNEAQ, per germline (reference sequence). CDR3 in DNA: TGTTCCAGCAGCGTTGAGGGGGCTTATGGCTACACCTTC. Protein: CSSSVEGAYGYTF.

In the case of this clone: The sample has other DNA sequences that encode this CDR3 too. This chain links TRBV5-1 with TRBJ2-3; tentative D call: TRBD1 (7 bases). From germline, CDR1 is SGHRS and CDR2 YFSETQ. The CDR3 runs to 16 residues. V shed 8 bases and J shed 4 bases, with 23 bases lying between them. The CDR3 nucleotides are TGCGCCAGTAGCGGCGGGACAGTACCTAGCGCAGATACGCAGTATTTT. It encodes CASSGGTVPSADTQYF. The full variable domain, completed using reference TRBV5-1 and TRBJ2-3, is KAGVTQTPRYLIKTRGQQVTLSCSPISGHRSVSWYQQTPGQGLQFLFEYFSETQRNKGNFPGRFSGRQFSNSRSEMNVSTLELGDSALYLCASSGGTVPSADTQYFGPGTRLTVL.

This clone was observed a single time. This chain's CDR3 is CASSYRGTYGYTF. The CDR3 bases are TGTGCCAGCAGTTACCGGGGAACCTATGGCTACACCTTC. This chain connects TRBV6-5 to TRBJ1-2; the D is unclear. CDR1 is MNHEY and CDR2 is SVGAGI in the germline V gene. V lost 2 bases to trimming and J lost 4 bases, with 8 bases between them. The CDR3 extends over 13 amino acids.

V and J are TRBV19 and TRBJ2-3; D gene uncertain. The germline V and J ends were trimmed by 3 bases and 0 bases, with 13 bases remaining between them. Germline-derived CDR1 and CDR2 are LNHDA and SQIVND (reference sequence). This CDR3 comprises 16 residues. In DNA form, the CDR3 reads TGTGCCAGTAGTATGACTGCTGCTACTAGCACAGATACGCAGTATTTT. Its translation is CASSMTAATSTDTQYF. The whole variable domain, remainder taken from reference TRBV19 and TRBJ2-3, is DGGITQSPKYLFRKEGQNVTLSCEQNLNHDAMYWYRQDPGQGLRLIYYSQIVNDFQKGDIAEGYSVSREKKESFPLTVTSAQKNPTAFYLCASSMTAATSTDTQYFGPGTRLTVL.